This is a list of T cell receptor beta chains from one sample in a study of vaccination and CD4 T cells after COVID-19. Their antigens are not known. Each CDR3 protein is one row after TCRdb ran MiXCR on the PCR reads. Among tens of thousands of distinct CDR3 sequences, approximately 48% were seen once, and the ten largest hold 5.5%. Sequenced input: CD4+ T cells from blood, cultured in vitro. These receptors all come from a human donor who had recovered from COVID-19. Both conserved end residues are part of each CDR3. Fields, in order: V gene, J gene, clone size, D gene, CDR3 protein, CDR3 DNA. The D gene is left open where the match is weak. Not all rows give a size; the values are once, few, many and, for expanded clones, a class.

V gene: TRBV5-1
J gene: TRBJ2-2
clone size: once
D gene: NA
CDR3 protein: CASRITSGELFF
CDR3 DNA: TGCGCCAGCCGGATAACATCCGGGGAGCTGTTTTTT

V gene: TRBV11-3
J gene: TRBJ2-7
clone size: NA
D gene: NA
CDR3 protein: CASSRGTEQYF
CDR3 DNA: TGTGCCAGCAGCCGTGGTACCGAGCAGTACTTC

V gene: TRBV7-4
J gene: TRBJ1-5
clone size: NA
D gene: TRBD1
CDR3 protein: CASSQGTGGGSNQPQHF
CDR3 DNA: TGTGCCAGCAGCCAAGGGACAGGGGGCGGTAGCAATCAGCCCCAGCATTTT

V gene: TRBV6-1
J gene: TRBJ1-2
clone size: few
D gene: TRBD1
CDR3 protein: CASSLHTGGGYTF
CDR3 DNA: TGTGCCAGCAGCCTCCATACAGGGGGTGGCTACACCTTC

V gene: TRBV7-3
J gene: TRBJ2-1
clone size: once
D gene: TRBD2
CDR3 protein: CASSRAGDGSYNEQFF
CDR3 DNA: TGTGCCAGCAGCCGAGCGGGAGATGGCTCCTACAATGAGCAGTTCTTC

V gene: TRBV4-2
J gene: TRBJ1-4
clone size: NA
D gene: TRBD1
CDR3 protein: CASSLGTGDEKLFF
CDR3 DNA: TGTGCCAGCAGCCTCGGGACAGGGGATGAAAAACTGTTTTTT

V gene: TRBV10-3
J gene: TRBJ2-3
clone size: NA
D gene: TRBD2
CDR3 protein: CAISSRTSSTDTQYF
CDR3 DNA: TGTGCCATCAGTTCTCGGACTAGCAGCACAGATACGCAGTATTTT

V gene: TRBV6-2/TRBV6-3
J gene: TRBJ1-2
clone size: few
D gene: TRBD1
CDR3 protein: CASSYTRTGGTSGYTF
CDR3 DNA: TGTGCCAGCAGTTACACCAGGACAGGGGGAACTTCTGGCTACACCTTC

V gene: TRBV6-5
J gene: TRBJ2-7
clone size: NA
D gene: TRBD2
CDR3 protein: CASSYSRTSRSSYEQYF
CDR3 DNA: TGTGCCAGCAGTTACTCCCGGACTAGCAGGTCCTCCTACGAGCAGTACTTC

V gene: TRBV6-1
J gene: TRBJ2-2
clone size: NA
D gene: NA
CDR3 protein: CASNSRTGELFF
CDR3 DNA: TGTGCCAGCAACAGTCGGACCGGGGAGCTGTTTTTT

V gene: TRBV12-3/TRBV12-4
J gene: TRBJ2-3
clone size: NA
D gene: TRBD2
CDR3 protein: CASNLAGATHTDTQYF
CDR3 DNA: TGTGCCAGCAACCTAGCGGGAGCAACACACACAGATACGCAGTATTTT

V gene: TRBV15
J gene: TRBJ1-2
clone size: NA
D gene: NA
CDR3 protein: CATSRPAQGNYGYTF
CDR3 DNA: TGTGCCACCAGCAGACCCGCCCAGGGTAACTATGGCTACACCTTC

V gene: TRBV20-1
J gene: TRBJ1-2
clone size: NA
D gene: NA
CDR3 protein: CSAREPPNYGYTF
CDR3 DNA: TGCAGTGCTAGAGAGCCACCGAACTATGGCTACACCTTC

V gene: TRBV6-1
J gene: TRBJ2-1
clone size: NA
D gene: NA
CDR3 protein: CASSGTGTSRVNEQFF
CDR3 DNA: TGTGCCAGCAGTGGCACGGGTACTAGCCGAGTCAATGAGCAGTTCTTC

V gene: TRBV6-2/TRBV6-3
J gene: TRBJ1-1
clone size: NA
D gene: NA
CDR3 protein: CASSQGLEAFF
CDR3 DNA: TGTGCCAGCAGTCAGGGGCTCGAAGCTTTCTTT

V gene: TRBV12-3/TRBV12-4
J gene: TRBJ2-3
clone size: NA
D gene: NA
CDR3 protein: CASSPHSDTQYF
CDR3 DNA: TGTGCCAGCAGCCCACATTCAGATACGCAGTATTTT

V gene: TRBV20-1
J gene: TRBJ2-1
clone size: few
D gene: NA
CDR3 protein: CSAERSRRGINEQFF
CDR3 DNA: TGCAGTGCCGAGAGGAGCCGGAGGGGTATAAATGAGCAGTTCTTC

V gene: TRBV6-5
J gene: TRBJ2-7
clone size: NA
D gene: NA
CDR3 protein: CASSYWKGHEQYF
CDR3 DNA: TGTGCCAGCAGTTACTGGAAGGGGCACGAGCAGTACTTC

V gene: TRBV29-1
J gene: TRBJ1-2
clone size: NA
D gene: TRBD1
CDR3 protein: CSVDRGQYHYPNYGYTF
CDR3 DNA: TGCAGCGTTGACCGGGGACAGTACCATTACCCTAACTATGGCTACACCTTC

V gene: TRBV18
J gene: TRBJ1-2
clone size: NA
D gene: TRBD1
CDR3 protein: CASSKGPQGGYGYTF
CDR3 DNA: TGTGCCAGCTCCAAGGGGCCTCAGGGGGGCTATGGCTACACCTTC

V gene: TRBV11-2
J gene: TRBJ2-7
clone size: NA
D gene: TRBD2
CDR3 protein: CANSFEGLGAYEQYF
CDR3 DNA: TGTGCCAACAGCTTCGAAGGACTAGGAGCCTACGAGCAGTACTTC

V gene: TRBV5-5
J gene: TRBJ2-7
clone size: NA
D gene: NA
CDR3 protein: CASSLYGAREQYF
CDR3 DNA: TGTGCCAGCAGCTTGTACGGGGCGCGAGAGCAGTACTTC

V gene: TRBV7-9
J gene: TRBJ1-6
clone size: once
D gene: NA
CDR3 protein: CASSLGDPGSPLHF
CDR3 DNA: TGTGCCAGCAGCTTGGGGGATCCTGGTTCACCCCTCCACTTT

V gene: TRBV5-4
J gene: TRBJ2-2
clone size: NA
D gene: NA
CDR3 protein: CASSSRVQVRKAGELFF
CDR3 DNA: TGTGCCAGCAGCTCGCGGGTGCAGGTTAGGAAGGCCGGGGAGCTGTTTTTT

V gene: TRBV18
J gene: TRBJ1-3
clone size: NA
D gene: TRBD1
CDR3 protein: CASSQNRGGSGNTIYF
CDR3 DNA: TGTGCCAGCTCGCAAAACAGGGGAGGCTCAGGAAACACCATATATTTT

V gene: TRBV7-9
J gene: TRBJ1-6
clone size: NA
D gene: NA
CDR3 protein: CASSATLGSPLHF
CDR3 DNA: TGTGCCAGCAGCGCTACCCTGGGTTCACCCCTCCACTTT

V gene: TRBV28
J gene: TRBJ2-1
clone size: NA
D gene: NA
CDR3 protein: CASSSRGNEQFF
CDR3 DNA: TGTGCCAGCAGTTCCAGGGGTAATGAGCAGTTCTTC

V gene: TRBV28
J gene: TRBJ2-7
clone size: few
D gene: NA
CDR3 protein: CASSLSHYEQYF
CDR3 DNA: TGTGCCAGCAGTTTATCCCACTACGAGCAGTACTTC

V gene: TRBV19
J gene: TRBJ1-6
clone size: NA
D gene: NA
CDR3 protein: CASSMVTDSPLHF
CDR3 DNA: TGTGCCAGTAGTATGGTGACAGACTCACCCCTCCACTTT